This passage covers 18 T cell receptor beta chains from one sample sequenced in a study of Ad26.COV2.S vaccination and SARS-CoV-2 variants. Clones were read by immunoSEQ multiplex PCR, and TCRdb kept only the in-frame ones, dropping some. The sample includes 410,000 or so clones, 92% of them seen just once. As to treatment: roughly 18 received Ad26.COV2.S at low or high dose, single or two shots; a few received placebo; per-sample allocation not given. Sampling occurred on day 63 after the first vaccine or placebo injection. Sequenced material: peripheral blood, taken in a trial of Ad26.COV2.S vaccine versus placebo. Source of these receptors: a person between 18 and 59 years old who received the Ad26.COV2.S COVID-19 vaccine or a placebo.

This clone showed up just a few times. V is TRBV6-5 and J is TRBJ2-7; TRBD2 matches 11 bases. CDR1 is MNHEY, CDR2 SVGAGI, per germline. This CDR3 has 15 residues. V lost 6 bases and J lost 3; bases outside the gene matches: 7. CDR3 coding DNA: TGTGCCAGCAGCCCCCCCACTAGCGGGGGCTACGAGCAGTACTTC. This sequence encodes CASSPPTSGGYEQYF.

The J gene is TRBJ1-1, the V gene TRBV27; D perhaps matches TRBD1 (5 bases). V was pared by 2 bases and J by 4 bases, with 14 bases between. Germline V gene data show CDR1 as MNHEY and CDR2 as SMNVEV (reference sequence). The CDR3 length is 15 residues. The CDR3 DNA reads as TGTGCCAGCAGTTTAGCGGGACTCCGGGGCACTGAAGCTTTCTTT. Translated, it gives CASSLAGLRGTEAFF.

The chain employs TRBV6-2 or TRBV6-3 and TRBJ2-7; D is possibly TRBD1 (6 bases). From germline, CDR1 is MNHEY and CDR2 SVGEGT. The CDR3 contains 11 residues. Trimming stripped 5 bases from V and 10 bases from J, with 12 bases between. This CDR3 reads CASSRTGLQYF. CDR3 in DNA: TGTGCCAGCAGTCGTACAGGGCTACAGTACTTC.

V gene TRBV4-3 combines with J gene TRBJ2-3, with 7 bases identical to TRBD2. Germline values: CDR1 LGHNA, CDR2 YSLEER. This CDR3 comprises 16 residues. With 1 base clipped from V and 4 bases from J, the junction kept 8 bases outside the gene matches. The CDR3 region is CASSQAWGGAADTQYF. For the CDR3, the DNA is TGCGCCAGCAGCCAAGCGTGGGGGGGAGCCGCAGATACGCAGTATTTT.

The V gene is TRBV6-5, the J gene TRBJ2-2; the D gene is possibly TRBD1 (6 bases). Trimming removed 6 bases from V and 5 bases from J, with 10 bases in between. The germline V gene encodes CDR1 MNHEY and CDR2 SVGAGI. The CDR3 has 13 residues. Written as DNA, the CDR3 is TGTGCCAGCAGCCTCGGACAGACCGGGGAGCTGTTTTTT. It codes for CASSLGQTGELFF.

This sequence joins TRBV21-1 and TRBJ2-6; the table assigns TRBD1, which was not confirmed against the DNA. TRBV21-1 is a known pseudogene. This CDR3 is 15 amino acids long. The CDR3 sequence: CASSKDHSGANVLTF. As DNA, the CDR3 is TGTGCCAGCAGCAAAGATCACTCTGGGGCCAACGTCCTGACTTTC.

The chain recombines TRBV19 with TRBJ2-1; 7 bases fit TRBD1. V trimming: 5 bases; J trimming: 7 bases; junction bases outside the gene matches: 11. The CDR3 covers 15 residues. Germline assignment: CDR1 LNHDA and CDR2 SQIVND (reference sequence). CDR3: CASSLDRTSRNEQFF. DNA of the CDR3: TGTGCCAGTAGTCTGGACAGGACCTCTAGGAATGAGCAGTTCTTC. The variable domain in full, with the rest retrieved from reference TRBV19 and TRBJ2-1, is DGGITQSPKYLFRKEGQNVTLSCEQNLNHDAMYWYRQDPGQGLRLIYYSQIVNDFQKGDIAEGYSVSREKKESFPLTVTSAQKNPTAFYLCASSLDRTSRNEQFFGPGTRLTVL.

The rearrangement uses TRBV5-1 and TRBJ1-5, with D tentatively TRBD1 (5 bases). Trimming removed 5 bases from V and 3 bases from J, with 9 bases in between. Germline V lookup: CDR1 SGHRS, CDR2 YFSETQ. This CDR3 has 13 residues. CDR3 loop: CASRAGSNQPQHF. CDR3 nucleotide sequence: TGCGCCAGCAGGGCAGGGTCCAATCAGCCCCAGCATTTT.

This clone has a handful of counts. The chain links TRBV4-3 to TRBJ2-1, with TRBD2 matching 10 bases. CDR1 LGHNA and CDR2 YSLEER come from the germline V gene. V was clipped by 4 bases and J by 5 bases; unmatched bases: 11. CDR3 length: 17 residues. CDR3 residues: CASSRRGTSGANNEQFF. CDR3 DNA: TGCGCCAGCAGCCGCAGGGGTACTAGCGGGGCAAACAATGAGCAGTTCTTC.

The chain is built from TRBV2 and TRBJ1-3; weak D call: TRBD1 (6 bases). This CDR3 comprises 14 residues. V was cut by 5 bases and J by 6 bases, with 14 bases left in between. Germline CDR1 reads SNHLY; CDR2 reads FYNNEI. In DNA, the CDR3 is TGTGCCAGCAGTAAAAGGGGGGGCCCAAACACCATATATTTT. Protein: CASSKRGGPNTIYF.

The chain carries TRBV6-4 and TRBJ1-5, with 7 nucleotides matching TRBD1. Trimming removed 3 bases from V and 6 bases from J; junction bases left unmatched: 8. The germline gives CDR1 MRHNA, CDR2 SNTAGT. This CDR3 has 15 residues. This CDR3 is CASSEGTGASQPQHF. CDR3 bases: TGTGCCAGCAGTGAGGGTACAGGGGCGAGTCAGCCCCAGCATTTT.

This clone showed up just a few times. The genes are TRBV6-5 and TRBJ2-7; no definite D call. The CDR3 has 13 amino acids. CDR1 and CDR2 from the germline V gene are MNHEY and SVGAGI. Trimming stripped 7 bases from V and 0 bases from J, with 10 bases between. CDR3 sequence reads: CASTDLLSYEQYF. CDR3 in DNA: TGTGCCAGCACGGACCTCCTCTCCTACGAGCAGTACTTC.

The chain employs TRBV5-1 and TRBJ2-1; D call uncertain. The CDR3 has 15 amino acids. Looked up from germline, CDR1 is SGHRS and CDR2 is YFSETQ. V was pared by 7 bases and J by 4 bases, with 18 bases between. CDR3 protein: CASVLSDGLYNEQFF. Here the CDR3 DNA reads TGCGCCAGCGTACTATCGGACGGATTATACAATGAGCAGTTCTTC.

The chain links TRBV6-5 to TRBJ1-5; TRBD1 agrees at 11 bases. The germline CDR1 and CDR2 sequences are MNHEY and SVGAGI. V was pared by 6 bases and J by 2 bases, with 3 bases of the junction left unmatched. This CDR3 spans 15 amino acids. CDR3 sequence (DNA): TGTGCCAGCAGCCCGGGACAGGGGGGCAATCAGCCCCAGCATTTT. Translating gives CASSPGQGGNQPQHF.

The CDR3 here is CASSLAGGYEQYF. The CDR3 nucleotides are TGTGCCAGCAGCCTGGCAGGGGGCTACGAGCAGTACTTC. The gene calls are TRBV3-1 (or the pseudogene TRBV3-2) and TRBJ2-7, with 7 nucleotides matching TRBD1. V was clipped by 4 bases and J by 3 bases; unmatched bases: 3. The CDR3 covers 13 residues. Germline CDR1 is LGHDT and CDR2 is YNNKEL (reference sequence).

The count of this clone is one. The chain combines TRBV4-3 with TRBJ2-7; possible D gene TRBD1, 5 bases. The CDR3 loop spans 17 amino acids. V dropped 0 bases and J dropped 5 bases, with 20 bases sitting between them. Germline-derived CDR1 and CDR2 are LGHNA and YSLEER. The DNA for the CDR3 is TGCGCCAGCAGCCAAGATCATACTTCCTTAAGGGGCCACGAGCAGTACTTC. Amino acids: CASSQDHTSLRGHEQYF.

This rearrangement joins TRBV7-9 to TRBJ2-7; D remains ambiguous. CDR3 size: 13 residues. CDR1 and CDR2 (germline): SEHNR, FQNEAQ (reference sequence). V lost 2 bases and J 0 bases, leaving 5 bases between the germline ends. The CDR3 loop reads CASSLPSSYEQYF. The CDR3 DNA reads as TGTGCCAGCAGCTTACCGAGCTCCTACGAGCAGTACTTC.

The chain employs TRBV7-2 and TRBJ1-6, with D hard to call. Trimming took off 5 bases at V and 2 bases at J, with 13 bases between the two ends. Germline-derived CDR1 and CDR2 are SGHTA and FQGNSA. The CDR3 contains 16 residues. Written as DNA, the CDR3 is TGTGCCAGCAGCCCCGCTGGGCACACCTATAATTCACCCCTCCACTTT. Amino acids: CASSPAGHTYNSPLHF.